The 5 T cell receptor beta chains below come from one sample, sequenced in a study of OX40 agonist ivuxolimab in advanced cancers. The table came from immunoSEQ multiplex PCR; TCRdb's copy has only in-frame clones and leaves some out. This sample has 70,000 to 95,000 clones; around four fifths occur once, and the top ten carry around 1.1%. The starting material was CD4+ or CD8+ T cells sorted from blood, obtained in a trial of the OX40 agonist ivuxolimab. These receptors all come from an adult with an advanced solid tumor such as melanoma, head and neck, liver or kidney cancer.

A single count supports this clone. The J gene is TRBJ2-5, the V gene TRBV6-5; 9 nucleotides agree with TRBD2. Germline V gene lookup returns CDR1 MNHEY and CDR2 SVGAGI. The CDR3 is 16 amino acids. Germline trimming cut 0 bases from V and 5 bases from J; bases unmatched to any gene: 7. CDR3 DNA sequence: TGTGCCAGCAGTTACTCGTCGGCGGGGGGGGTGGAGACCCAGTACTTC. Amino acids: CASSYSSAGGVETQYF.

The CDR3 region has the DNA TGTGCCAGCAGTCGGACACTTAACACCGGGGAGCTGTTTTTT. It is translated as CASSRTLNTGELFF. The V call is TRBV2, the J call TRBJ2-2; perhaps TRBD1 as D (5 bases). This CDR3 region has 14 residues. CDR1 and CDR2 (germline): SNHLY, FYNNEI. The germline V and J ends were trimmed by 5 bases and 2 bases, with 9 bases remaining between them.

The V and J genes are TRBV2 and TRBJ2-5; D might be TRBD2 (7 bases). This CDR3 has 16 amino acids. The germline V and J ends were trimmed by 4 bases and 3 bases, with 18 bases remaining between them. The germline V gene has CDR1 SNHLY and CDR2 FYNNEI. The CDR3, as DNA: TGTGCCAGCAGTGTAGGGGGGGCCCAGGGAAAAGAGACCCAGTACTTC. Translated, it gives CASSVGGAQGKETQYF.

The genes are TRBV2 and TRBJ1-2; TRBD1 aligns across 7 bases. Germline CDR1 SNHLY, CDR2 FYNNEI. V gave up 6 bases and J gave up 0 bases; unmatched junction bases: 4. The CDR3 consists of 14 residues. The CDR3: CASRVGQSNYGYTF. For the CDR3, the DNA is TGTGCCAGCAGGGTGGGACAGTCTAACTATGGCTACACCTTC.

The chain links TRBV28 to TRBJ1-1; tentatively, D is TRBD1 (5 bases). The CDR3 runs to 15 residues. V dropped 7 bases and J dropped 4 bases, with 19 bases sitting between them. Per germline, CDR1 MDHEN and CDR2 SYDVKM. The CDR3 bases are TGTGCCAGCATCGCTCCCGGGACGGGTGGCACTGAAGCTTTCTTT. It codes for CASIAPGTGGTEAFF.